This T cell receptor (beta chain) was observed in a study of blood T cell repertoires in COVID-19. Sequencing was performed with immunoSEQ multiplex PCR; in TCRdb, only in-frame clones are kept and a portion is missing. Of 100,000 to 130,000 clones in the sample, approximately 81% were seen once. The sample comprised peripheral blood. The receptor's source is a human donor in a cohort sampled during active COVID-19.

In DNA, the CDR3 is TGTGCCAGCAGTACATGGGGGCCTAATGAAAAACTGTTTTTT. It is translated as CASSTWGPNEKLFF. The chain recombines TRBV27 with TRBJ1-4, with D possibly being TRBD1 (6 bases). CDR1 and CDR2 from the germline V gene are MNHEY and SMNVEV (reference sequence). The CDR3 consists of 14 residues. V lost 5 bases and J lost 3, with 10 bases in between.